This T cell receptor beta chain was sequenced in a study of cytomegalovirus exposure and HLA in healthy donors. In the study overall: An earlier analysis found fewer than 140 million unique TCR beta sequences from approximately 200 million T cells. General observations from the study: Upon later analysis, HLA-associated TCR beta chains proved more clonally expanded than other, equally common chains.

PCR used 60 Vbeta primers and 13 Jbeta primers. Produced via immunoSEQ multiplex PCR; TCRdb's table is partial and in-frame only. This sample's table has roughly 120,000 clones. Concerning this clone itself: The antigen remains unidentified.

The junction had 3 bases not matched to a gene; V was cut back by 4 bases and J by 0 bases. The CDR3 totals 14 residues. Germline V gene data show CDR1 as MNHNS and CDR2 as SASEGT. The J gene is TRBJ2-7, the V gene TRBV6-1, with 7 bases fitting TRBD1. Material: PBMCs. The receptor's source is a man between 18 and 29 years old in good health and CMV-seronegative. CDR3 sequence reads: CASSVTGSSYEQYF. CDR3 DNA: TGTGCCAGCAGTGTGACAGGGAGCTCCTACGAGCAGTACTTC.